This TCR beta chain was sequenced during a study of STAT5B mutations in CD4+ large granular lymphocyte leukemia. Either unselected PBMC or bead-purified CD4+, CD4+CD8+, CD57+ or CD56+ cells were sequenced. Authors' data handling: Putative leukemic clones, approximately 61 in all, each exceeded 5% of the repertoire. The data were produced by immunoSEQ multiplex PCR, yet TCRdb's version contains in-frame clones alone and is incomplete. The V and J calls and clone size come from that table; D and trimming were worked out from the DNA. The table records 8,100 or so clones, about 70% of them present only once. Trimming took off 6 bases at V and 8 bases at J, with 19 bases between the two ends. The CDR3 contains 14 residues. Germline V CDR1 and CDR2: MNHNY, SVGAGI (reference sequence). This clone was recorded a few times. Its specificity is not known. General study findings and limits: TRBV06-family usage was enriched in top patient clones (8/27) versus controls (2/35). Without putative leukemic clones, patient CD4-sorted repertoires remained more clonal than healthy CD4+ repertoires.

V gene TRBV6-6 combines with J gene TRBJ1-2; no firm D call. The TCR sequence derives from a woman in her fifties or sixties with CD4+ T-cell large granular lymphocyte leukemia. Sequencing was performed on PBMCs. The DNA for the CDR3 is TGTGCCAGCAGCACCCCGGGAACTCCGAGGGGCTACACCTTC. Translating it yields CASSTPGTPRGYTF.